The rows below give T cell receptor beta chains drawn from one sample of a study of blood T cell repertoires in COVID-19. Libraries were prepared by immunoSEQ multiplex PCR; TCRdb keeps only in-frame clonotypes and omits some of them. The data hold 200,000 to 250,000 clones, with 87% observed a single time. Sequenced input: PBMCs or T cells enriched from blood (not recorded which). The receptors were gathered from a man aged 25-45 years who had recovered from COVID-19. CDR3s include the opening cysteine and the closing phenylalanine or tryptophan. The D gene is left open where the match is weak. Some rows mark clone size as missing; the rest say once, few, many or name a class of expanded clone.

cdr3_nt cdr3_aa v_call clone_size d_call j_call
TGTGCCAGCAGCGAAGGACAGGGCAGGGGGTACTATGGCTACACCTTC CASSEGQGRGYYGYTF TRBV5-4 many TRBD1 TRBJ1-2
TGTGCCAGCAGCCCACGGACAGGGGCGAACACTGAAGCTTTCTTT CASSPRTGANTEAFF TRBV11-2 NA TRBD1 TRBJ1-1
TGTGCCAGCAGCCCCGGGACTAGCTACACCGGGGAGCTGTTTTTT CASSPGTSYTGELFF TRBV7-6 NA TRBD2 TRBJ2-2
TGCGCCAGCAGTGGGCCCGGGAGTAGGTGCAATCAGCCCCAGCATTTT CASSGPGSRCNQPQHF TRBV10-1 once NA TRBJ1-5
TGTGCCAGCCGCAAGCCTAGAGGACAGGCGAACACCGGGGAGCTGTTTTTT CASRKPRGQANTGELFF TRBV13 once TRBD1 TRBJ2-2
TGTGCCACAGACTCAGGGGCCGCCGGCTATGGCTACACCTTC CATDSGAAGYGYTF TRBV19 NA NA TRBJ1-2
TGTGCCTGGAGTTCAAGCGGGATGACAGATACGCAGTATTTT CAWSSSGMTDTQYF TRBV30 NA TRBD2 TRBJ2-3
TGTGCCAGCTCACCGGCTAGCGGCACAGATACGCAGTATTTT CASSPASGTDTQYF TRBV18 NA NA TRBJ2-3
TGTGCCAGCAGCCAAGTTAGCGGGGGGACTACGGAGCAGTTCTTC CASSQVSGGTTEQFF TRBV3-1/TRBV3-2 NA TRBD2 TRBJ2-1
TGTGCCAGCAGCTTGATTCTCAGGGGGCAAGGCTACACCTTC CASSLILRGQGYTF TRBV11-2 NA TRBD1 TRBJ1-2
TGTGCCAGCAGCTTGGGGACAGGGTATGAAAAACTGTTTTTT CASSLGTGYEKLFF TRBV5-8 NA TRBD1 TRBJ1-4
TGTGCCAGCAGACGCTCTAGCAATGAGCAGTTCTTC CASRRSSNEQFF TRBV6-5 NA NA TRBJ2-1
TGTGCCAGCAGGGTGGGCGGGAGTCAGGATACGCAGTATTTT CASRVGGSQDTQYF TRBV6-5 NA TRBD2 TRBJ2-3
TGTGCCAGCAGGGCGGGATATGGAAAGAAGCAGTACTTC CASRAGYGKKQYF TRBV12-3/TRBV12-4 NA NA TRBJ2-7
TGCGCCAGCAGCTTGGAGGGGACAGGGTACTCCTACGAGCAGTACTTC CASSLEGTGYSYEQYF TRBV5-1 once TRBD1 TRBJ2-7
TGTGCCAGTTCCTGTGGCCTTGAAGCTTTCTTT CASSCGLEAFF TRBV28 NA NA TRBJ1-1
TGCAGCGTAGACACTGCGGGACAGGGGAACGAAAAACTGTTTTTT CSVDTAGQGNEKLFF TRBV29-1 NA TRBD1 TRBJ1-4
TGTGCCACCAGCAGAGACTTGGGACTCTACGAGCAGTACTTC CATSRDLGLYEQYF TRBV15 once NA TRBJ2-7
TGTGCCAGCTCACAGGGGGGAAACACCATATATTTT CASSQGGNTIYF TRBV25-1 NA TRBD1 TRBJ1-3
TGTGCCAGCAGCAAAGAATCCAGGGGTCCAGATCAGCCCCAGCATTTT CASSKESRGPDQPQHF TRBV21-1 NA NA TRBJ1-5
TGCGCCAGCAGCCAGCCGACAGGGGAAGTTGGAAACACCATATATTTT CASSQPTGEVGNTIYF TRBV4-1 NA TRBD1 TRBJ1-3
TGTGCCAGCAGCTTACGCAGGGGCGGGTTCGGGAATTCACCCCTCCACTTT CASSLRRGGFGNSPLHF TRBV7-2 NA NA TRBJ1-6
TGTGCCAGCAGCCCAACTACCACAGGGGCTTATGGCTACACCTTC CASSPTTTGAYGYTF TRBV7-9 NA TRBD1 TRBJ1-2
TGTGCCAGCCAAACAACGAACACCGGGGAGCTGTTTTTT CASQTTNTGELFF TRBV10-3 once NA TRBJ2-2
TGTGCCAGCAGCGCTTTGAGGGATCAGGAGACCCAGTACTTC CASSALRDQETQYF TRBV28 NA NA TRBJ2-5
TGTGCCATCGGGACAGCCAGTGGAAACACCATATATTTT CAIGTASGNTIYF TRBV10-3 once TRBD1 TRBJ1-3
TGTGCCAGCAGCGTAGAAGGGAGCGGCTATGGCTACACCTTC CASSVEGSGYGYTF TRBV9 NA NA TRBJ1-2
TGTGCCAGCAGTCTCGGACAGATCTACGAGCAGTACTTC CASSLGQIYEQYF TRBV12-3/TRBV12-4 NA NA TRBJ2-7
TGTGCCAGCAGGCGATCCCCCGAACCGGGACAGGGAAACGGCTACACCTTC CASRRSPEPGQGNGYTF TRBV2 NA TRBD1 TRBJ1-2
TGCAGTGCTAGTACTAGCGGGGACTCCTACGAGCAGTACTTC CSASTSGDSYEQYF TRBV20-1 NA TRBD2 TRBJ2-7
TGTGCCACCCCGCGGGGGCAAGAGACCCAGTACTTC CATPRGQETQYF TRBV2 NA TRBD2 TRBJ2-5
TGTGCCAGCAGCTTAGATCGGGCCAGGGGAAGTACGCCCCAGCATTTT CASSLDRARGSTPQHF TRBV11-2 NA NA TRBJ1-5
TGTGCCAGCAGCTTAGCAGGGGCCGGAAACACCATATATTTT CASSLAGAGNTIYF TRBV7-3 few NA TRBJ1-3
TGTGCCAGCAGCCGGGGGACTAGCGGACTTAATGAGCAGTTCTTC CASSRGTSGLNEQFF TRBV11-2 NA TRBD2 TRBJ2-1
TGTGCCAGCAGCGAAAAAAGGGGCCGCTACGAGCAGTACTTC CASSEKRGRYEQYF TRBV7-2 few NA TRBJ2-7
TGCGCCAGCAGCTTGGCCGGCGAGGCGAGCTCTGGAAACACCATATATTTT CASSLAGEASSGNTIYF TRBV5-1 NA NA TRBJ1-3